Listed here are 4 T cell receptor beta chains from one sample, sequenced in a study of blood T cell repertoires in COVID-19. Clones were sequenced by immunoSEQ multiplex PCR, and TCRdb holds only the in-frame ones, with some missing. The sample includes about 350,000 clones, about 90% of them seen just once. Sequenced material: PBMCs or T cells enriched from blood (not recorded which). Source of these receptors: a woman younger than 45 who had recovered from COVID-19.

This rearrangement joins TRBV30 to TRBJ1-6, with D perhaps TRBD1 (5 bases). The CDR3 has 13 amino acids. V gave up 2 bases and J gave up 7 bases, with 9 bases separating them. Per the germline V gene, CDR1 is GTSNPN and CDR2 is SVGIG (reference sequence). CDR3 loop: CAWSQGTNSPLHF. CDR3 in DNA: TGTGCCTGGAGTCAGGGAACAAATTCACCCCTCCACTTT.

The chain uses TRBV7-2 and TRBJ1-3; 9 positions agree with TRBD1. This CDR3 spans 16 amino acids. CDR1 and CDR2 (germline): SGHTA, FQGNSA. J lost 3 bases, V lost 5 bases, and 8 bases had no gene match. CDR3 amino acids: CASSVRGTGNGNTIYF. The CDR3 bases are TGTGCCAGCAGCGTACGAGGGACAGGGAATGGAAACACCATATATTTT. Based on the CDR3 plus reference TRBV7-2 and TRBJ1-3, the full variable domain is GAGVSQSPSNKVTEKGKDVELRCDPISGHTALYWYRQSLGQGLEFLIYFQGNSAPDKSGLPSDRFSAERTGGSVSTLTIQRTQQEDSAVYLCASSVRGTGNGNTIYFGEGSWLTVV.

This chain links TRBV9 with TRBJ2-1, with 7 bases that match TRBD2. Germline assignment: CDR1 SGDLS and CDR2 YYNGEE. Germline trimming cut 2 bases from V and 5 bases from J; bases unmatched to any gene: 7. CDR3 length: 15 residues. CDR3 in DNA: TGTGCCAGCAGCGTCCACACCAGCGGGGACAATGAGCAGTTCTTC. Translation: CASSVHTSGDNEQFF.

The rearrangement uses TRBV2 and TRBJ2-2; 9 bases map to TRBD1. The germline CDR1 and CDR2 sequences are SNHLY and FYNNEI. CDR3 length: 16 amino acids. The ends lost 8 bases at V and 4 bases at J; junction bases unmatched: 11. This CDR3 is CASLESGQGFTGELFF. In nucleotides, the CDR3 is TGTGCCAGCCTGGAATCCGGACAGGGGTTCACCGGGGAGCTGTTTTTT.